This T cell receptor beta chain was identified during a study of T cells after somatic rescue of genetic block. The data were produced by immunoSEQ multiplex PCR, yet TCRdb's version contains in-frame clones alone and is incomplete. The table has 80,000 to 90,000 clones, about 90% seen once. Sequencing was done on a sample of peripheral blood mononuclear cells (PBMCs). The sequence came from a woman under 30.

The CDR3 region is CASSNPGTGYGYTF. CDR3 DNA sequence: TGTGCCAGTTCAAATCCCGGGACGGGTTATGGCTACACCTTC. The chain uses TRBV28 and TRBJ1-2; D possibly corresponds to TRBD1 (5 bases). The V gene lost 9 bases and the J gene lost 5 bases, with 19 bases spanning the gap. CDR1 and CDR2 from the germline V gene are MDHEN and SYDVKM. This CDR3 region has 14 residues.